Listed below are T cell receptor beta chains from one sample, sequenced in a study of T-cell memory formation after mild COVID-19. TCRdb recomputed calls from the 5' RACE reads with MiXCR, one row per CDR3 protein. This table has 50,000 or so distinct CDR3 sequences, around 10% appearing once. Specimen: PBMCs or a T cell subset sorted from them (not recorded which). All receptors derive from an adult woman who had mild COVID-19 (a few samples of this study predate the infection). Cell type and time point are not known. The CDR3 runs from the conserved cysteine through the conserved F or W. A D gene is named only where the DNA matches it firmly. Rows may omit the clone size; those that give it use once, few, many or a size class.

j_call	v_call	d_call	clone_size	cdr3_aa	cdr3_nt
TRBJ1-4	TRBV20-1	NA	NA	CSARDTAGGLEKLFF	TGCAGTGCTAGAGATACGGCCGGAGGTTTAGAAAAACTGTTTTTT
TRBJ1-1	TRBV12-3/TRBV12-4	TRBD1	few	CASSFLLTGTNTEAFF	TGTGCCAGCAGCTTCCTCTTGACAGGGACCAACACTGAAGCTTTCTTT
TRBJ2-3	TRBV20-1	TRBD2	medium-sized	CSAAGASGSATDTQYF	TGCAGTGCCGCCGGGGCTAGCGGGAGTGCCACAGATACGCAGTATTTT
TRBJ2-7	TRBV25-1	NA	many	CASSDPLPPLHEQYF	TGTGCCAGCAGTGATCCCCTTCCCCCTCTTCACGAGCAGTACTTC
TRBJ2-2	TRBV19	TRBD1	few	CATQTGRNTGELFF	TGTGCCACGCAGACAGGGCGGAACACCGGGGAGCTGTTTTTT
TRBJ2-5	TRBV5-1	TRBD2	many	CATALLAPRETQYF	TGCGCCACCGCCCTACTAGCGCCGAGGGAGACCCAGTACTTC
TRBJ1-5	TRBV2	TRBD1	NA	CATSRDRGPQPQHF	TGTGCCACCAGCCGGGACAGGGGGCCTCAGCCCCAGCATTTT
TRBJ2-2	TRBV25-1	NA	few	CASSESTGGAGELFF	TGTGCCAGCAGTGAATCCACCGGCGGGGCCGGGGAGCTGTTTTTT
TRBJ1-3	TRBV3-1	NA	few	CASSAAGATGNTIYF	TGTGCCAGCAGCGCGGCGGGGGCTACTGGAAACACCATATATTTT
TRBJ2-3	TRBV4-1	TRBD2	few	CASSQEGGGFGTDTQYF	TGCGCCAGCAGCCAAGAGGGGGGAGGGTTTGGCACAGATACGCAGTATTTT
TRBJ2-2	TRBV12-5	NA	many	CASGLVGPTGELFF	TGTGCTAGTGGTTTGGTTGGGCCCACCGGGGAGCTGTTTTTT
TRBJ1-1	TRBV21-1	NA	few	CASGGGIDTEAFF	TGTGCCAGCGGGGGTGGCATTGACACTGAAGCTTTCTTT
TRBJ2-7	TRBV24-1	TRBD1	few	CATSDATGGPRYEQYF	TGTGCCACCAGTGATGCAACAGGGGGTCCCCGATACGAGCAGTACTTC
TRBJ1-1	TRBV20-1	NA	few	CSARRQANTEAFF	TGCAGTGCTAGACGGCAGGCGAACACTGAAGCTTTCTTT
TRBJ1-1	TRBV7-9	NA	many	CASSLETWGVGAFF	TGTGCCAGCAGCTTAGAGACGTGGGGGGTCGGAGCTTTCTTT
TRBJ1-2	TRBV11-2	TRBD1	NA	CASSSLLPGQGNGYTF	TGTGCCAGCAGCTCGCTCCTTCCGGGACAGGGTAATGGCTACACCTTC
TRBJ2-3	TRBV20-1	NA	NA	CSARQLTDTQYF	TGCAGTGCTAGACAGCTCACAGATACGCAGTATTTT
TRBJ2-2	TRBV18	NA	few	CASSLTVRPNTGELFF	TGTGCCAGCTCCCTGACTGTCAGGCCGAACACCGGGGAGCTGTTTTTT
TRBJ2-7	TRBV6-6	NA	NA	CASSQYNEQYF	TGTGCCAGCAGTCAATATAACGAGCAGTACTTC
TRBJ1-2	TRBV7-9	NA	few	CASSYGTYGYTF	TGTGCCAGCAGCTACGGGACTTATGGCTACACCTTC
TRBJ2-6	TRBV5-1	TRBD1	NA	CASSKQGAGGANVLTF	TGCGCCAGCAGCAAGCAGGGGGCAGGAGGGGCCAACGTCCTGACTTTC
TRBJ2-7	TRBV25-1	NA	many	CASSGEQYF	TGTGCCAGCAGTGGAGAGCAGTACTTC
TRBJ1-6	TRBV20-1	NA	NA	CSVSARGFSYNSPLHF	TGCAGTGTTTCCGCCCGGGGTTTCTCCTATAATTCACCCCTCCACTTT
TRBJ2-3	TRBV24-1	TRBD1	many	CATSDAGTGSDTQYF	TGTGCCACCAGTGATGCCGGGACAGGGTCAGATACGCAGTATTTT
TRBJ1-2	TRBV20-1	TRBD1	few	CSARDHRGVGDGYTF	TGCAGTGCTAGAGACCACAGGGGCGTGGGTGATGGCTACACCTTC
TRBJ2-1	TRBV6-5	NA	many	CASSNYPRFNEQFF	TGTGCCAGCAGCAACTATCCCCGGTTCAATGAGCAGTTCTTC
TRBJ2-6	TRBV12-3/TRBV12-4	NA	many	CASSPIGTGSGANVLTF	TGTGCCAGCAGTCCCATCGGGACGGGCTCTGGGGCCAACGTCCTGACTTTC
TRBJ1-2	TRBV5-1	TRBD1	NA	CASSQNGQAIGYGYTF	TGCGCCAGCAGCCAAAATGGACAGGCTATAGGGTATGGCTACACCTTC
TRBJ2-5	TRBV5-6	TRBD2	many	CASSFGTTQETQYF	TGTGCCAGCAGCTTCGGGACTACGCAAGAGACCCAGTACTTC
TRBJ1-4	TRBV27	NA	few	CASSFAPGPEKLFF	TGTGCCAGCAGTTTCGCTCCGGGACCCGAAAAACTGTTTTTT
TRBJ2-5	TRBV9	TRBD1	NA	CASSVSTGESTRKTQYF	TGTGCCAGCAGCGTATCGACAGGGGAATCCACTCGGAAGACCCAGTACTTC
TRBJ1-6	TRBV9	TRBD1	once	CASSVGVTGPAGDSPLHF	TGTGCCAGCAGCGTAGGGGTGACAGGGCCCGCCGGGGATTCACCCCTCCACTTT
TRBJ1-1	TRBV25-1	NA	many	CASSQTRTEAFF	TGTGCCAGCAGCCAGACTAGAACTGAAGCTTTCTTT
TRBJ2-7	TRBV6-6	NA	NA	CASSYSLGPRNSYEQYF	TGTGCCAGCAGTTACTCGCTCGGCCCCCGTAACAGCTACGAGCAGTACTTC
TRBJ2-1	TRBV7-6	NA	NA	CASSLALVPYNEQFF	TGTGCCAGCAGCTTAGCGTTGGTTCCCTACAATGAGCAGTTCTTC
TRBJ1-2	TRBV4-2	TRBD1	NA	CASSQAEGTGTPYYGYTF	TGTGCCAGCAGCCAAGCCGAGGGGACAGGGACCCCTTATTATGGCTACACCTTC
TRBJ1-2	TRBV10-3	NA	once	CAIGPGSYGYTF	TGTGCCATCGGGCCGGGGTCCTATGGCTACACCTTC
TRBJ2-5	TRBV5-1	TRBD1	many	CASSHGQGAAQETQYF	TGCGCCAGCAGCCACGGACAGGGCGCAGCACAGGAGACCCAGTACTTC
TRBJ1-1	TRBV5-1	NA	NA	CASSGRRGDTEAFF	TGCGCCAGCAGCGGTCGGAGGGGCGACACTGAAGCTTTCTTT
TRBJ1-1	TRBV7-6	NA	few	CASSLLENTEAFF	TGTGCCAGCAGCTTACTCGAGAACACTGAAGCTTTCTTT
TRBJ2-5	TRBV5-1	NA	few	CASSLEYRGETQYF	TGCGCCAGCAGCTTGGAGTACAGAGGAGAGACCCAGTACTTC
TRBJ2-2	TRBV24-1	TRBD1	few	CATSDSPGTGVTGELFF	TGTGCCACCAGTGATTCTCCCGGGACAGGGGTCACCGGGGAGCTGTTTTTT
TRBJ2-2	TRBV19	TRBD1	few	CASSIQGAITGELFF	TGTGCCAGTAGTATACAGGGGGCGATCACCGGGGAGCTGTTTTTT
TRBJ2-2	TRBV27	NA	many	CASSWAPAVTGELFF	TGTGCCAGCAGTTGGGCACCCGCAGTAACCGGGGAGCTGTTTTTT
TRBJ2-1	TRBV11-3	NA	few	CASRSGLTNEQFF	TGTGCCAGCAGATCCGGACTAACCAATGAGCAGTTCTTC
TRBJ1-4	TRBV27	NA	many	CASSFSGTNEKLFF	TGTGCCAGCAGTTTCTCCGGGACTAATGAAAAACTGTTTTTT
TRBJ1-2	TRBV24-1	NA	few	CATSATSNYGYTF	TGTGCCACCAGTGCCACTTCTAACTATGGCTACACCTTC
TRBJ2-1	TRBV2	TRBD2	NA	CASSGRTSDDEQFF	TGTGCCAGCAGTGGACGGACTAGCGACGATGAGCAGTTCTTC
TRBJ2-3	TRBV7-3	TRBD2	medium-sized	CASSLDGRAADTQYF	TGTGCCAGCAGCTTAGACGGGAGGGCCGCAGATACGCAGTATTTT
TRBJ1-2	TRBV7-9	TRBD1	few	CASSLVPGQEVLGYTF	TGTGCCAGCAGCTTAGTGCCGGGACAGGAGGTTCTTGGCTACACCTTC
TRBJ2-4	TRBV2	TRBD2	NA	CASVAGSSKNIQYF	TGTGCCAGCGTAGCGGGGAGCTCCAAAAACATTCAGTACTTC
TRBJ2-1	TRBV6-5	NA	few	CATMLNGQYGEQFF	TGTGCCACCATGCTAAACGGGCAGTACGGTGAGCAGTTCTTC
TRBJ1-6	TRBV7-2	NA	NA	CASSLGQKGSPLHF	TGTGCCAGCAGCTTAGGGCAGAAAGGTTCACCCCTCCACTTT
TRBJ1-6	TRBV6-1	NA	NA	CASKPDSGQGNSPLHF	TGTGCCAGCAAACCTGACAGCGGGCAAGGGAATTCACCCCTCCACTTT